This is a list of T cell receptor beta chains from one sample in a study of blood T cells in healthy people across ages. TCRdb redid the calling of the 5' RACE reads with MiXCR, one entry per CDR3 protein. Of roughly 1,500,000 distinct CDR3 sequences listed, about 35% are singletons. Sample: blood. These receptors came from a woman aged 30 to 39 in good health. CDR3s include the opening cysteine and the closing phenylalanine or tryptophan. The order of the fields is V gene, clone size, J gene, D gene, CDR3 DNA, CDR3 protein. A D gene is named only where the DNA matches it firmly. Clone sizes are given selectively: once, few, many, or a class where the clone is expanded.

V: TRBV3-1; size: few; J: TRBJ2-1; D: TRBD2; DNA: TGTGCCAGCAGCCAAGGTCACGGGGGGGCGGGTGAGCAGTTCTTC; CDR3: CASSQGHGGAGEQFF
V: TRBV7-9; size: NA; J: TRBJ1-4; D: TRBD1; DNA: TGTGTCAGCAGCCCGACAGGGGGCCGTGAAAAACTGTTTTTT; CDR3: CVSSPTGGREKLFF
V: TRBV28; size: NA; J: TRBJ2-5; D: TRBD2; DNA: TGTGCCAGCAGGCTTGGGGTAGCGGGGGGGCAAGAGACCCAGTACTTC; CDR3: CASRLGVAGGQETQYF
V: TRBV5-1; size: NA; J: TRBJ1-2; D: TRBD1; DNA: TGCGCCAGCAGCTTGTCCGGGACAGAGGGCTATGGCTACACCTTC; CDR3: CASSLSGTEGYGYTF
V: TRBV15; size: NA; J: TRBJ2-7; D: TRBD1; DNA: TGTGCCACCAGCAGAGAACCGGGACAGATATCCTACGAGCAGTACTTC; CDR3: CATSREPGQISYEQYF
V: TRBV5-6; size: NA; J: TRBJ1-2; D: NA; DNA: TGTGCCAGCAGCTTGGGACAGGCAGATAACTATGGCTACACCTTC; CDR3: CASSLGQADNYGYTF
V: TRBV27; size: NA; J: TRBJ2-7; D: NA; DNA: TGTGCCAGCAGTTTATCAGGAGGGAAGGGCTACGAGCAGTACTTC; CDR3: CASSLSGGKGYEQYF
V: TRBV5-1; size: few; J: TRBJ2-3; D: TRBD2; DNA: TGCGCCAGCAGCTTTCTGGCTAGCGGGAGTACAGATACGCAGTATTTT; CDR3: CASSFLASGSTDTQYF
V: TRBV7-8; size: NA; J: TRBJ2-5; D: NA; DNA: TGTGCCAGCAGCTTAGGGCCTGGACGTCCCCTACAAGAGACCCAGTACTTT; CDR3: CASSLGPGRPLQETQYF
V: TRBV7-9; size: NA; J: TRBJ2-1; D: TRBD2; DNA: TGTGCCAGCAGCTTAGAAGGGAGGGCCAGGAGCTCCTACAATGAGCAGTTCTTC; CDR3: CASSLEGRARSSYNEQFF
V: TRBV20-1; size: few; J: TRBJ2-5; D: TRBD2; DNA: TGCAGTGCTTTCCCGGCTCTAGCGGGAAAGGGGGAGACCCAGTACTTC; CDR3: CSAFPALAGKGETQYF
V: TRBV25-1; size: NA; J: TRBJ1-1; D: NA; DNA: TGTGCCAGCAGTGAAAAGAAGTCAGGGCCCCTAGAGACTGAAGCTTTCTTT; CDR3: CASSEKKSGPLETEAFF
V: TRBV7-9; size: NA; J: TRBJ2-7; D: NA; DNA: TGTGCCAGCAGCTCCGGGGCTAGCGTCTCCTACGAGCAGTACTTC; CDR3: CASSSGASVSYEQYF
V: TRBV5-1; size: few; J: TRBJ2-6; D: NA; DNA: TGCGCCAGCAGCTTTGTCCTCTCTGGGGCCAACGTCCTGACTTTC; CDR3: CASSFVLSGANVLTF
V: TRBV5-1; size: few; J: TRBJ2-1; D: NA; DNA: TGCGCCAGCAGCTGGTGGTGGAGGGACAATGAGCAGTTCTTC; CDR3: CASSWWWRDNEQFF
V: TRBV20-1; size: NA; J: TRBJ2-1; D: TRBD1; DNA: TGCAGTGCTGCAGGGGGCGGAAGCTCCTACTATGAGCAGTTCTTC; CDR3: CSAAGGGSSYYEQFF
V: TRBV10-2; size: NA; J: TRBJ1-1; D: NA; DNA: TGCGCCAGCAGTGAGGCTGAGAACACTGAAGCTTTCTTT; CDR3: CASSEAENTEAFF
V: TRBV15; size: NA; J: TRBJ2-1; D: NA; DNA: TGTGCCACCAGTGGGGTAGGGGACAATGCGCAGTTCTTC; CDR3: CATSGVGDNAQFF
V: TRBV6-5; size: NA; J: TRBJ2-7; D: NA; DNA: TGTGCCAGCAGTTACCCCCAAGAAAGACCCGCGCCCTCCTACGAGCAGTACTTC; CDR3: CASSYPQERPAPSYEQYF
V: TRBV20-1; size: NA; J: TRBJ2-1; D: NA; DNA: TGCAGTGCTAAGGGTTTGGGGAATGAGCAGTTCTTC; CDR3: CSAKGLGNEQFF
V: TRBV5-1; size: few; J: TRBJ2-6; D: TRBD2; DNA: TGCGCCAGCAGCTTGGTAGCCCCCGCTAGCGGGAGCTCCTGGGCTGGGGCCAACGTCCTGACTTTC; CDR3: CASSLVAPASGSSWAGANVLTF
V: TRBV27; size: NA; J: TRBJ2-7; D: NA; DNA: TGTGCCAGCAGCCGCACCGGCGAGAATAATTACGAGCAGTACTTC; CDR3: CASSRTGENNYEQYF
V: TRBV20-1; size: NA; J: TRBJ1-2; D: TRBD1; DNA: TGCAGTGCGACCCCGAGAGGACAGGGGACCTATGGCTACACCTTC; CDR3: CSATPRGQGTYGYTF
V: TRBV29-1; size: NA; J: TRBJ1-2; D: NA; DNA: TGCAGCGATAAGGGCAGCGGGTGGGGCTACACCTTC; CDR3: CSDKGSGWGYTF
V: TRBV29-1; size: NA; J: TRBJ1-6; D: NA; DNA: TGCAGCGTTCCCCAGACAGGTTATAATTCACCCCTCCACTTT; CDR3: CSVPQTGYNSPLHF
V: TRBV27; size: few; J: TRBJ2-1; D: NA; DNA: TGTGCCAACAAAAAAGCCACGACAGGCGACAGCTCCTACAATGAGCAGTTCTTC; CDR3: CANKKATTGDSSYNEQFF
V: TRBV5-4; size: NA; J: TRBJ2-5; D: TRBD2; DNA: TGTGCCATCTCCGGGAGGCAAGAGACCCAGTACTTC; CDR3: CAISGRQETQYF